The clone carrying this T cell receptor beta chain was recorded many times. Its antigen is not known. An uncertain or unread base leads to its residue being written X. Assay used: immunoSEQ multiplex PCR; TCRdb lists only in-frame clones, some missing. Counted here are some 7,000 clones, roughly a quarter occurring once; the ten biggest clones make up about a tenth. The data are from a study of sequential checkpoint blockade in melanoma. Study information: DNA from 90 to 100 pretreatment tumor samples underwent TCRβ immunosequencing. Twenty-two patients had matched tumor biopsies before treatment and at week 13 after nivolumab or ipilimumab alone.

Study-wide results and limits: About 30 times likelier clinical benefit followed increased tumor T-cell fraction and clonality.

V shed 3 bases and J shed 1 base, with 6 bases lying between them. This CDR3 region has 14 residues. Germline loops: CDR1 SGHNT, CDR2 YENEEA. As for treatment: randomized to nivolumab then ipilimumab (arm A) or the reverse (arm B). DNA-damaging chemotherapy had not been given to any patient beforehand. The chain uses TRBV11-3 and TRBJ2-2; a possible D gene is TRBD2 (5 bases). Specimen: tumor tissue (inferred from file names), collected from a patient given nivolumab and ipilimumab in sequence. The receptor's source is a human donor with melanoma. CDR3 in DNA: TGTGCCAGCAGCTTMGGAGGGAACACCGGGGAGCTGTTTTTT. Translation gives CASSXGGNTGELFF.